This T cell receptor beta chain was observed in a study of blood T cell repertoires in COVID-19 (dated by TCRdb to about 2020). Looking at the study overall: Samples covering the acute and convalescent phases of COVID-19 were provided by collaborators in the United States, Italy and Spain. The prospective study material was composed of cDNA or gDNA derived from T cells, B-cell-depleted T cells, or PBMCs. Deeply sampled blood TCRbeta repertoires from subjects exposed to, actively infected with, or recovered from COVID-19 were included in the dataset. The repertoires were made available in a free public database intended to serve as a resource for research on the immune response to SARS-CoV-2. The samples were drawn from the first 160 participants of the ongoing ImmuneRACE study and from 1,254 subjects provided by 6 global collaborators. Nearly every sample came with metadata listing a de-identified subject ID, COVID-19 status, age in years and sex. Where available, HLA class I and class II types were taken from metadata supplied by the sample provider and were not determined by assay-based typing. The full study reports these points: Clinical and demographic metadata were provided uncurated, with the amount varying by source and participant.

A note on this clone: The antigen it recognizes is unknown. Per-base qualities were not stored, and no clone one base away is much larger.

At one collaborating source in Seattle, patients were enrolled during active infection and were followed longitudinally through the course of disease. Collaborating institutions collected whole blood in K2EDTA tubes following their own protocols. For TCRbeta analysis, collaborators shipped samples in one of three forms: frozen whole blood, isolated PBMCs, or DNA extracted from either of those sample types. The immunoSEQ Assay, a bias-controlled multiplex PCR, was used to amplify TCRbeta CDR3 regions from genomic DNA. Concerning the study's data processing: The number of nucleated cells in each sample was estimated from the amplification of reference gene primers within the assay. Sequence reads were collapsed and filtered to measure the absolute abundance of every unique TCRbeta CDR3 rearrangement. Productive Simpson clonality was computed per sample as the square root of Simpson's diversity index over productive rearrangements. This is the immuneACCESS table as TCRdb keeps it, with only in-frame sequences that have V and J called. A part of the clones is gone; compared with another copy, unresolved V genes explain less than half, and the rest is unexplained. That table gives V, J and clone size, and the DNA gave D and trimming. Counted in this sample were about 170,000 clones; almost 85% of them appeared once. The top ten constitute around 2.9% of the sample.

This TCR came from a woman older than 75 with COVID-19, enrolled during active disease. The specimen was peripheral blood.

The DNA sequence follows: TGCGCCAGCAGCCAAGGGAAGAGGTACGAGCAGTACTTC. It translates as CASSQGKRYEQYF. The chain couples TRBV4-1 to TRBJ2-7; no D gene call is confident. There are 13 amino acids in the CDR3, from cysteine to phenylalanine inclusive. Of the read, only the CDR3 DNA is kept; its 39 bases are in frame from base 1. For CDR1 and CDR2, the germline V gene lists MGHRA and YSYEKL. V lost 1 base and J lost 4 bases; the stretch between them is 8 bases long.